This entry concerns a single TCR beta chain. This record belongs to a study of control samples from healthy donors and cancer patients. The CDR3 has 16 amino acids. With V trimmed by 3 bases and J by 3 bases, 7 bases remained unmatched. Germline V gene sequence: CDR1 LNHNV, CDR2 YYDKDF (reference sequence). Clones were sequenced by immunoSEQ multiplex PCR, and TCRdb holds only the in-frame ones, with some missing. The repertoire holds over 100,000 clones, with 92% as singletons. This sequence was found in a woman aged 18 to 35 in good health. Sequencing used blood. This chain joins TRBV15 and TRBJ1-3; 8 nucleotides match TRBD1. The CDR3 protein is CATSSNQGARGNTIYF. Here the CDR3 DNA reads TGTGCCACCAGCAGTAACCAGGGGGCGCGTGGAAACACCATATATTTT. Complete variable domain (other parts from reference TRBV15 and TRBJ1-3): DAMVIQNPRYQVTQFGKPVTLSCSQTLNHNVMYWYQQKSSQAPKLLFHYYDKDFNNEADTPDNFQSRRPNTSFCFLDIRSPGLGDTAMYLCATSSNQGARGNTIYFGEGSWLTVV.